Presented here are 8 T cell receptor beta chains from one specimen sequenced in a study of cytotoxic CD8 clonotypes in ibrutinib-treated CLL. Libraries were prepared by immunoSEQ multiplex PCR; TCRdb keeps only in-frame clonotypes and omits some of them. The data contain 200,000 to 250,000 clones, roughly three quarters of them singletons. This specimen consisted of PBMCs, obtained after 12 months of ibrutinib treatment. These receptor sequences come from a human donor with chronic lymphocytic leukemia.

This clone was detected a few times. The V and J genes are TRBV2 and TRBJ2-5; D might be TRBD2 (6 bases). The germline V gene has CDR1 SNHLY and CDR2 FYNNEI. This CDR3 contains 13 residues. The V end was cut by 3 bases, the J end by 6 bases, with 11 bases between. In nucleotides, the CDR3 is TGTGCCAGCAGTGAGGGGACTTTTAAGACCCAGTACTTC. Residues: CASSEGTFKTQYF.

V usage is TRBV5-1 and J usage is TRBJ1-1, with D maybe TRBD1 (6 bases). V lost 5 bases, J lost 4 bases, and 15 bases lay in between. The germline gives CDR1 SGHRS, CDR2 YFSETQ. CDR3 length: 14 residues. CDR3: CASRASQGTTEAFF. CDR3 DNA: TGCGCCAGCAGAGCGTCCCAGGGGACCACTGAAGCTTTCTTT.

The rearrangement uses TRBV28 and TRBJ2-7; TRBD2 matches at 10 bases. The germline gives CDR1 MDHEN, CDR2 SYDVKM. Germline trimming cut 6 bases from V and 11 bases from J; bases unmatched to any gene: 13. This CDR3 has 14 residues. The CDR3 loop reads CASSPPGVAGGKYF. For the CDR3, the DNA is TGTGCCAGCAGCCCCCCCGGGGTAGCGGGAGGAAAGTACTTC.

The V call is TRBV4-1, the J call TRBJ1-4, with 8 positions matching TRBD1. Germline V gene data show CDR1 as MGHRA and CDR2 as YSYEKL. The CDR3 covers 13 residues. V dropped 2 bases and J dropped 8; count of bases not matched to a gene: 1. CDR3 nucleotides: TGCGCCAGCAGCCAAACAGGGGGGGAAAAACTGTTTTTT. It translates to CASSQTGGEKLFF.

The chain combines TRBV7-6 with TRBJ2-3; D is undetermined. V lost 3 bases and J 1 base, leaving 8 bases between the germline ends. The germline V gene encodes CDR1 SGHVS and CDR2 FNYEAQ. The CDR3 totals 14 residues. In nucleotides, the CDR3 is TGTGCCAGCAGCTTCGGGCAGCGCACAGATACGCAGTATTTT. Translated: CASSFGQRTDTQYF.

The chain is built from TRBV6-1 and TRBJ2-1, with D unresolved. This CDR3 spans 15 amino acids. The germline gives CDR1 MNHNS, CDR2 SASEGT. The V and J ends lost 2 bases and 0 bases respectively, with 8 bases between them. The CDR3: CASSESASSYNEQFF. CDR3 nucleotide sequence: TGTGCCAGCAGTGAAAGTGCCAGCTCCTACAATGAGCAGTTCTTC.

This sequence joins TRBV25-1 and TRBJ2-7, with D unclear. V gave up 1 base and J gave up 1 base, with 8 bases separating them. This CDR3 is 14 amino acids long. CDR1 is MGHDK, CDR2 SYGVNS, per germline. CDR3 loop: CASSESWGSYEQYF. DNA of the CDR3: TGTGCCAGCAGTGAATCGTGGGGTTCCTACGAGCAGTACTTC.

This rearrangement joins TRBV6-1 to TRBJ2-7; 7 bases match TRBD1. This CDR3 has 16 amino acids. Germline trimming cut 2 bases from V and 2 bases from J; bases unmatched to any gene: 9. Looked up from germline, CDR1 is MNHNS and CDR2 is SASEGT. CDR3 protein: CASSELGQYGPYEQYF. The CDR3 nucleotides are TGTGCCAGCAGTGAACTGGGACAGTATGGACCCTACGAGCAGTACTTC.